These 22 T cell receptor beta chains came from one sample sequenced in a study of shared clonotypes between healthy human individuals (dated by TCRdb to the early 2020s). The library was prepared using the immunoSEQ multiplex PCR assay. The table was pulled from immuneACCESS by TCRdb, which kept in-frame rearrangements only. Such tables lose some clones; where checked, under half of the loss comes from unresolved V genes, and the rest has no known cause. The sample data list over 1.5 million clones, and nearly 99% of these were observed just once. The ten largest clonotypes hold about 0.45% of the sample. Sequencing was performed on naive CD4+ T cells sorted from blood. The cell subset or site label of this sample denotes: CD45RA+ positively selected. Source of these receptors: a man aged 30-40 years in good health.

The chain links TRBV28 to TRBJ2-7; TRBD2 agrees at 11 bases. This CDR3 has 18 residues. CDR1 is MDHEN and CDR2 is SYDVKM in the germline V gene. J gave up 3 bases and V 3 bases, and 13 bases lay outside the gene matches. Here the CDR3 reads CASSFSPLAGVPLYEQYF. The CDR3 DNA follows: TGTGCCAGCAGTTTCAGTCCACTAGCGGGAGTCCCCCTCTACGAGCAGTACTTC.

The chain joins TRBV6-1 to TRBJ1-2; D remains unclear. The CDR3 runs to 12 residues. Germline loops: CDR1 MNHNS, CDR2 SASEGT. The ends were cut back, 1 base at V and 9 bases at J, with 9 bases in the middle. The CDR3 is CASSEGEGRYTF. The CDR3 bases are TGTGCCAGCAGTGAAGGGGAGGGCCGCTACACCTTC.

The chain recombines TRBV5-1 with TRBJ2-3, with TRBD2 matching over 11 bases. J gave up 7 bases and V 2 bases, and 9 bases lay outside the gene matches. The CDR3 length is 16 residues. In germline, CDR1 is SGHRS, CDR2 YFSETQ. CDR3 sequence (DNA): TGCGCCAGCAGCTTCATAGCGGGGGGGCCCGGTCATACGCAGTATTTT. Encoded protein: CASSFIAGGPGHTQYF.

CDR3 protein: CASSLLGVQGMDEKLFF. CDR3 bases: TGTGCCAGTAGTCTTCTAGGGGTGCAGGGGATGGACGAAAAACTGTTTTTT. The rearrangement links TRBV19 to TRBJ1-4, with D tentatively TRBD1 (6 bases). Germline V CDR1 and CDR2: LNHDA, SQIVND (reference sequence). The CDR3 has 17 amino acids. Trimming pared 5 bases from V and 8 bases from J, leaving 24 bases between. The whole variable domain, filled in from reference TRBV19 and TRBJ1-4, reads DGGITQSPKYLFRKEGQNVTLSCEQNLNHDAMYWYRQDPGQGLRLIYYSQIVNDFQKGDIAEGYSVSREKKESFPLTVTSAQKNPTAFYLCASSLLGVQGMDEKLFFGSGTQLSVL.

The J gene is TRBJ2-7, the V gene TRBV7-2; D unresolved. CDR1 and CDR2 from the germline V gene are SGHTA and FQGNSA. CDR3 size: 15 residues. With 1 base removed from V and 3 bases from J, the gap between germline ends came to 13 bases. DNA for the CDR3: TGTGCCAGCAGCTTAGAGTCCCGCAGGAGCTACGAGCAGTACTTC. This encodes CASSLESRRSYEQYF.

CDR3 sequence (DNA): TGTGCCAGCTCATCCCACTCCACAGATACGCAGTATTTT. As protein: CASSSHSTDTQYF. The chain links TRBV18 to TRBJ2-3; D is ambiguous. The CDR3 consists of 13 residues. V lost 5 bases, J lost 2 bases, and 8 bases lay in between. Germline CDR1 is KGHSH and CDR2 is LQKENI.

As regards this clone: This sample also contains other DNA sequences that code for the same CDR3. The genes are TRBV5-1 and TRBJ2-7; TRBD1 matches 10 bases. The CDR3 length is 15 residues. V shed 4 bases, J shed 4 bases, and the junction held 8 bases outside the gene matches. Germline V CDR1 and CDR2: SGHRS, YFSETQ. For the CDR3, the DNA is TGCGCCAGCAGCCCGGGGGACAGGGGTCCTTACGAGCAGTACTTC. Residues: CASSPGDRGPYEQYF.

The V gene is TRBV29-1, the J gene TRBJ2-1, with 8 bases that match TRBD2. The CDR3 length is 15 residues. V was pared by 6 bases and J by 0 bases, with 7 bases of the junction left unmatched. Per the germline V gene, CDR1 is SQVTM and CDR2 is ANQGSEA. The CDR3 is CSVVSGSLSYNEQFF. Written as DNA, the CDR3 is TGCAGCGTAGTAAGCGGGAGCCTCTCCTACAATGAGCAGTTCTTC.

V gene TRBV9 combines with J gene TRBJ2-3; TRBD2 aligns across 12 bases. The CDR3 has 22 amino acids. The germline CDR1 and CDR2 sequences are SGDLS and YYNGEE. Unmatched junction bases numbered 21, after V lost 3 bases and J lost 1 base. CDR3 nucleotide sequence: TGTGCCAGCAGCGGGCCGGATTGGACTAGCGGGAAGTTAAGTGGGGGCACAGATACGCAGTATTTT. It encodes CASSGPDWTSGKLSGGTDTQYF.

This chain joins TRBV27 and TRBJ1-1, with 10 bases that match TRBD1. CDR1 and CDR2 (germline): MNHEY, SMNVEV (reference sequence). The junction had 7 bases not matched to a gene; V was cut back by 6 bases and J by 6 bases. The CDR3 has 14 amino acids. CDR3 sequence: CASRTTGGSPEAFF. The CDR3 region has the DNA TGTGCCAGCAGAACGACAGGGGGCAGCCCTGAAGCTTTCTTT.

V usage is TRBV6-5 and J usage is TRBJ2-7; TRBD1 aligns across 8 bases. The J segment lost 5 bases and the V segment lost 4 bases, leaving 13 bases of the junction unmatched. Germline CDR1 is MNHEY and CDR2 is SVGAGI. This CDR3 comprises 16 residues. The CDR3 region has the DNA TGTGCCAGCAGTTTGGGCCTACAGGGGGTTGGTAACGAGCAGTACTTC. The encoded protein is CASSLGLQGVGNEQYF.

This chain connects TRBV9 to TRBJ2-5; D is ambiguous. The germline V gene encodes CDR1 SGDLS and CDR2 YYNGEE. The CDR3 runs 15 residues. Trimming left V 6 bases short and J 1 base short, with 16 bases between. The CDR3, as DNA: TGTGCCAGCACCCCTGGGAAACAGCTCCAAGAGACCCAGTACTTC. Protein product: CASTPGKQLQETQYF.

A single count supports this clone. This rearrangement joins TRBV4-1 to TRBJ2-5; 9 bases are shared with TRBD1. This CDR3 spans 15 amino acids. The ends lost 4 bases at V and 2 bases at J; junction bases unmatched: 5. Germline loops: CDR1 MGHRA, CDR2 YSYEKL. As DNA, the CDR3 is TGCGCCAGCAGCCTCCTAGACAGGGGGCAAGAGACCCAGTACTTC. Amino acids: CASSLLDRGQETQYF.

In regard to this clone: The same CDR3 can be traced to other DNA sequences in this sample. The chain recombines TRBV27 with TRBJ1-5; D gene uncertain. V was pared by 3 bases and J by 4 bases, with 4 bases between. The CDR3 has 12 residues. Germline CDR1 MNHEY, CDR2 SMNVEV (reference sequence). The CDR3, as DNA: TGTGCCAGCAGTTTCCTTAATCAGCCCCAGCATTTT. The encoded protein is CASSFLNQPQHF.

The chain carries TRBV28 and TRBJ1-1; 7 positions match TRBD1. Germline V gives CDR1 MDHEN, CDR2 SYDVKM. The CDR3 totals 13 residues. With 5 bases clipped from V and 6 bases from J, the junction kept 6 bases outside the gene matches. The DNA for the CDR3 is TGTGCCAGCAGTAGGGGGCCGTCGGCTGAAGCTTTCTTT. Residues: CASSRGPSAEAFF. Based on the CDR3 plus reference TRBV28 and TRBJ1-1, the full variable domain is DVKVTQSSRYLVKRTGEKVFLECVQDMDHENMFWYRQDPGLGLRLIYFSYDVKMKEKGDIPEGYSVSREKKERFSLILESASTNQTSMYLCASSRGPSAEAFFGQGTRLTVV.

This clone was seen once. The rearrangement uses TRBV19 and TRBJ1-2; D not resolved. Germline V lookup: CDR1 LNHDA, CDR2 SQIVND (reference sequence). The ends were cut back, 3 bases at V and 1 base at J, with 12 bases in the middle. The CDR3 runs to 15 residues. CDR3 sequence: CASSILRRNNYGYTF. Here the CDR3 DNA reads TGTGCCAGTAGTATTCTGAGGAGAAATAACTATGGCTACACCTTC.

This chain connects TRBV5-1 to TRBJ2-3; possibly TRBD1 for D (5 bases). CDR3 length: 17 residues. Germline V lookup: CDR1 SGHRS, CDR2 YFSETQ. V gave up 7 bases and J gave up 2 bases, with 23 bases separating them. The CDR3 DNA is TGCGCCAGCCGGACACCCAGCGTGCAGGGTTACACAGATACGCAGTATTTT. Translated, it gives CASRTPSVQGYTDTQYF.

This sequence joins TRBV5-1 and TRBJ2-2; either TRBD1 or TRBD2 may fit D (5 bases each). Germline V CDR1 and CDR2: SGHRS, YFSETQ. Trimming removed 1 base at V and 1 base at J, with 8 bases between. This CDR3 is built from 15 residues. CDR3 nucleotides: TGCGCCAGCAGCTTGATTGGGGGGAACACCGGGGAGCTGTTTTTT. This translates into CASSLIGGNTGELFF.

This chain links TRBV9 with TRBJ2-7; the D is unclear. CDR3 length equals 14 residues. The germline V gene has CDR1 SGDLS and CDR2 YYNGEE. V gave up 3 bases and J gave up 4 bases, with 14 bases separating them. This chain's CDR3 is CASSEGLLGYEQYF. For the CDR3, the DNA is TGTGCCAGCAGCGAGGGCCTTTTGGGATACGAGCAGTACTTC.

The CDR3 here is CASRKADTQYF. Here the CDR3 DNA reads TGTGCCAGCAGGAAGGCAGATACGCAGTATTTT. This rearrangement joins TRBV6-6 to TRBJ2-3; D unclear. Germline CDR1 MNHNY, CDR2 SVGAGI (reference sequence). V was pared by 6 bases and J by 4 bases, with 5 bases between. The CDR3 spans 11 residues.

CDR3 in amino acids: CASSPVVSSGNNEQYF. CDR3 nucleotide sequence: TGCGCCAGCAGCCCGGTCGTGTCTAGCGGGAACAACGAGCAGTACTTC. The V gene is TRBV5-1, the J gene TRBJ2-7, with 9 bases fitting TRBD2. The CDR3 runs 16 residues. V gave up 4 bases and J gave up 5 bases; unmatched junction bases: 13. Germline CDR1 is SGHRS and CDR2 is YFSETQ.

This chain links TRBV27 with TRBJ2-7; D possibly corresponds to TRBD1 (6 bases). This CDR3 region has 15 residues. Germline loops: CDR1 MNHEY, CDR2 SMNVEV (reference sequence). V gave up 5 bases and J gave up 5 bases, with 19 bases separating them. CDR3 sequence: CASSRSGQLGHEQYF. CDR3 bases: TGTGCCAGCAGTCGATCGGGACAATTAGGACACGAGCAGTACTTC.